This TCR beta chain is drawn from a study of PD-1 blockade in mismatch repair-deficient tumors. Study in general: All were previously treated, progressing patients with about a dozen mismatch repair-deficient cancer types. Study-level points and caveats: Tumor-resident clones, often absent from pretreatment blood, expanded after pembrolizumab and then contracted.

The CDR3 length is 13 residues. Germline loops: CDR1 SGHNT, CDR2 YYREEE (reference sequence). The ends were cut back, 4 bases at V and 2 bases at J, with 10 bases in the middle. This clone came up once. Its specificity is not known. The method was immunoSEQ multiplex PCR; TCRdb's version includes in-frame clones alone and lacks a portion of them. The sample has 120,000 or so clones; about nine tenths are singletons. Mismatch repair deficiency was confirmed in all patients, by PCR or immunohistochemistry. A few pembrolizumab responders had their TCRs sequenced. The sequence was collected from an adult with mismatch repair-deficient cancer. Sequenced material: peripheral blood, taken approximately 72 weeks after starting pembrolizumab. This chain connects TRBV5-4 to TRBJ2-7; no definite D call. This CDR3 reads CASSRHSTYEQYF. In nucleotides, the CDR3 is TGTGCCAGCAGCCGACACAGCACCTACGAGCAGTACTTC.